This T cell receptor (beta chain) was documented in a study of T cell repertoires in cytomegalovirus infection. About the study: Recently identified HLA-C-restricted and well-studied HLA-B-restricted CMV epitopes were used. Shared public TCR beta signatures pointed to both CMV infection and a matching HLA type.

Trimming took 0 bases from V and 5 from J, leaving 19 bases between them. In germline, CDR1 is SGHDT, CDR2 YYEEEE. The CDR3 runs to 17 residues. Study outcomes and limitations: Summed public TCR beta family frequency identified CMV carriers bearing the relevant HLA. The ex vivo response showed dominance by HLA-C-restricted CMV-specific TCR beta clonotypes.

Only a few counts were recorded for this clonotype. Its antigen is not known. TCRdb processed the reads anew with MiXCR; each CDR3 protein has one entry. The sample consists of roughly 920,000 distinct CDR3 sequences, roughly 30% of them appearing once. The chain links TRBV5-6 to TRBJ2-3; D perhaps matches TRBD2 (5 bases). Source: cultured CD8+ T cells from PBMCs, taken from culture after CMV antigen stimulation. The receptor was derived from a human donor in good health (CMV status not recorded). Some clones in this sample may be carry-over from other donors' samples. Here the CDR3 reads CASSLVPFKVEGDTQYF. CDR3 DNA sequence: TGTGCCAGCAGCTTGGTACCCTTTAAGGTTGAGGGAGATACGCAGTATTTT.